This T cell receptor (beta chain) was captured by sequencing in a study of radiation and T cells in renal cell carcinoma. V trimming: 5 bases; J trimming: 2 bases; junction bases outside the gene matches: 3. CDR3 length: 14 amino acids. Germline CDR1 and CDR2: SGHTA and FQGNSA. Time point of the sample: blood 4 weeks post-SBRT, at nephrectomy. The treatment: 15 Gy SBRT to primary tumor, nephrectomy 4 weeks later. Nephrectomy followed 15 Gy stereotactic body radiation by 4 weeks. Produced via immunoSEQ multiplex PCR; TCRdb's table is partial and in-frame only. Altogether roughly 80,000 clones are present, 83% being singletons, with the ten largest covering 2.4%.

Source: blood, taken from a patient whose treatment included radiotherapy and nephrectomy. The origin of this receptor is a woman between 55 and 75 years old with renal cell carcinoma. This chain joins TRBV7-2 and TRBJ2-7, with 10 bases aligning to TRBD2. The CDR3 DNA is TGTGCCAGCAGCCCCGGGACTAGCGCCTACGAGCAGTACTTC. It encodes CASSPGTSAYEQYF.